This T cell receptor beta chain was sequenced during a study of blood T cell repertoires in COVID-19. Across the study: Acute and convalescent COVID-19 samples came from the United States, Italy and Spain.

CDR3 length equals 14 residues. Germline loops: CDR1 LGHDT, CDR2 YNNKEL (reference sequence). V shed 6 bases and J shed 4 bases, with 15 bases lying between them. TCRdb keeps only in-frame clones here, not all; method: immunoSEQ multiplex PCR. Here the sample spans 250,000 to 300,000 clones, more than 70% being singletons. J is TRBJ2-5 and V is TRBV3-1 (or the pseudogene TRBV3-2); perhaps TRBD2 as D (5 bases). This receptor was identified in a woman between 25 and 40 years old with COVID-19, enrolled during active disease. The material sequenced was peripheral blood. Here the CDR3 DNA reads TGTGCCAGCAGTCACATAGCGATAGGAGAGACCCAGTACTTC. Its protein is CASSHIAIGETQYF.